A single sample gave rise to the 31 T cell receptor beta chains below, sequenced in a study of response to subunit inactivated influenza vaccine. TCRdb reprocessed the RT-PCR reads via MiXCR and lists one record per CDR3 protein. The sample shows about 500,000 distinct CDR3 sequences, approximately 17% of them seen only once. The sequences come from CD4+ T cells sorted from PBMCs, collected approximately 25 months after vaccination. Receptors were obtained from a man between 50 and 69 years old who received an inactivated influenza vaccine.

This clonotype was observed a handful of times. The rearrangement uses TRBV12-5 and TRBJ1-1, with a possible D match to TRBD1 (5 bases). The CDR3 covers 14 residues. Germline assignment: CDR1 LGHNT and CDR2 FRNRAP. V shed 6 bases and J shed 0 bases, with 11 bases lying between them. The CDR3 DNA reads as TGTGCTAGTGGGACGGGGGTCATGAACACTGAAGCTTTCTTT. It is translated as CASGTGVMNTEAFF.

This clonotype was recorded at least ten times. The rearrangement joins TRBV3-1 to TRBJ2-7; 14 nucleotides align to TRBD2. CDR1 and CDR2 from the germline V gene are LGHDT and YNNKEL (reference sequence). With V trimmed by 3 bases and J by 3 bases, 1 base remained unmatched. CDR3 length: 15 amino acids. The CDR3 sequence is CASSQGLAGVYEQYF. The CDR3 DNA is TGTGCCAGCAGCCAGGGACTAGCGGGAGTCTACGAGCAGTACTTC.

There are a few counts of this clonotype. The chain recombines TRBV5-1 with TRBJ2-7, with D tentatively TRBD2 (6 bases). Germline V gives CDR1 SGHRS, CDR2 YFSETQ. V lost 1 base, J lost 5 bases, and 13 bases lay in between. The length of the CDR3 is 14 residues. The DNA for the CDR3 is TGCGCCAGCAGCTTGCCTCTGGAGGGGAACGAGCAGTACTTC. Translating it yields CASSLPLEGNEQYF. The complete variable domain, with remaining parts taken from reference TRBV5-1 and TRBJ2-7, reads KAGVTQTPRYLIKTRGQQVTLSCSPISGHRSVSWYQQTPGQGLQFLFEYFSETQRNKGNFPGRFSGRQFSNSRSEMNVSTLELGDSALYLCASSLPLEGNEQYFGPGTRLTVT.

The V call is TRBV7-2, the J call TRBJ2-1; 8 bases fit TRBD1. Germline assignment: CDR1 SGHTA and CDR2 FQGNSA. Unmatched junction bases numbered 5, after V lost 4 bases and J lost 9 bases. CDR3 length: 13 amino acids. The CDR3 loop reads CASSSGQGVEQFF. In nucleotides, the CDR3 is TGTGCCAGCAGCTCCGGACAGGGCGTTGAGCAGTTCTTC. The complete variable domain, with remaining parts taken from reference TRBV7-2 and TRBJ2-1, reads GAGVSQSPSNKVTEKGKDVELRCDPISGHTALYWYRQSLGQGLEFLIYFQGNSAPDKSGLPSDRFSAERTGGSVSTLTIQRTQQEDSAVYLCASSSGQGVEQFFGPGTRLTVL.

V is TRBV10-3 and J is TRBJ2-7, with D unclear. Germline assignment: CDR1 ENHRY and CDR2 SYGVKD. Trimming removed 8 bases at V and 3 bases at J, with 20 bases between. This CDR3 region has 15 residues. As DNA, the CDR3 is TGTGCCATCGGTCGCAGCCTTTCGCTCGACTACGAGCAGTACTTC. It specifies CAIGRSLSLDYEQYF.

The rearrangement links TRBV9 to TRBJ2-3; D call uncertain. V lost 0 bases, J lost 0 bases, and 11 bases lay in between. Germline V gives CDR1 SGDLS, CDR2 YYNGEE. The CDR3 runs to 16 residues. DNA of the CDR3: TGTGCCAGCAGCGTAGGTCCCTCCCAAAGCACAGATACGCAGTATTTT. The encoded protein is CASSVGPSQSTDTQYF.

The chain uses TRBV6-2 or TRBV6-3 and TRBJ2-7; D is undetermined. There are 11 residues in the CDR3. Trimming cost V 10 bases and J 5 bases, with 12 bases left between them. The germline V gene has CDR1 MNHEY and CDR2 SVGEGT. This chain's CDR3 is CATELYNEQYF. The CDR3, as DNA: TGTGCCACCGAACTATACAACGAGCAGTACTTC.

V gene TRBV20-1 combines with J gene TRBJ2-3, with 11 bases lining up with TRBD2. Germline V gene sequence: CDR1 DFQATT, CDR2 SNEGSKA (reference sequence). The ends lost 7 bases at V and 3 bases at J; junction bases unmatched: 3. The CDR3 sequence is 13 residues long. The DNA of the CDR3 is TGCAGTGGGACTAGCGGGTTGACAGATACGCAGTATTTT. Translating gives CSGTSGLTDTQYF.

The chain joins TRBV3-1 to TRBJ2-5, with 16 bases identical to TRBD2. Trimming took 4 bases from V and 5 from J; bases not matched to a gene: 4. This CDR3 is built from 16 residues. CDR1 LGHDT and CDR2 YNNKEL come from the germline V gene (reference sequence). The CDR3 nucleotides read TGTGCCAGCAGCCCAGGGACTAGCGGGGGGGCTGAGACCCAGTACTTC. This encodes CASSPGTSGGAETQYF.

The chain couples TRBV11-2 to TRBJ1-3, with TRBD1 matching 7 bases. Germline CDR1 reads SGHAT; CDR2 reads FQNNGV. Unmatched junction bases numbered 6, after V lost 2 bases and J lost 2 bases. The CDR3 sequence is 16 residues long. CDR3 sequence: CASSLSQGGTGNTIYF. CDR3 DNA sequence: TGTGCCAGCAGCTTATCTCAGGGGGGTACTGGAAACACCATATATTTT.

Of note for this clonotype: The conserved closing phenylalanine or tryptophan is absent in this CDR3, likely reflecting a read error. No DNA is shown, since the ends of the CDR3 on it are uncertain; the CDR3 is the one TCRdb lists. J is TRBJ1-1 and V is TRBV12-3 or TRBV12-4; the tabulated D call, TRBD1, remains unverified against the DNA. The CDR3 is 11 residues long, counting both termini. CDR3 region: CASSLDRGSRM.

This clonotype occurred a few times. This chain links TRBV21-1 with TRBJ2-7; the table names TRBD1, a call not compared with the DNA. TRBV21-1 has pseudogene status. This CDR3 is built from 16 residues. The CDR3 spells CASSKGGRDGTWEQYF. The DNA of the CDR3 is TGTGCCAGCAGCAAAGGGGGCAGGGACGGAACTTGGGAGCAGTACTTC.

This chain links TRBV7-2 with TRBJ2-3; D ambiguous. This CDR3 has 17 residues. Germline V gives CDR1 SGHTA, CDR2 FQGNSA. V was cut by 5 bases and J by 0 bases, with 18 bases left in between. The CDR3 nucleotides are TGTGCCAGCAGCCCCGCCGGTGTTACCCCTAGCACAGATACGCAGTATTTT. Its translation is CASSPAGVTPSTDTQYF.

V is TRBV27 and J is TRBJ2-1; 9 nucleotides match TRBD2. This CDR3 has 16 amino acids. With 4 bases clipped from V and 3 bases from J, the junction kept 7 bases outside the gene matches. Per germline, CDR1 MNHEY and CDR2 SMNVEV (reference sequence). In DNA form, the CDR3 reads TGTGCCAGCAGTTGGCTAAGCGGGAGGAGCTACAATGAGCAGTTCTTC. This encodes CASSWLSGRSYNEQFF.

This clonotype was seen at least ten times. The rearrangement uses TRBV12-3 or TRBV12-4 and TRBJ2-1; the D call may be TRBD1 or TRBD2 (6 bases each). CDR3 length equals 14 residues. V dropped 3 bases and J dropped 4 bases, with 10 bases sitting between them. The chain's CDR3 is CASSFRGRYNEQFF. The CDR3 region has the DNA TGTGCCAGCAGTTTCCGGGGGCGTTACAATGAGCAGTTCTTC.

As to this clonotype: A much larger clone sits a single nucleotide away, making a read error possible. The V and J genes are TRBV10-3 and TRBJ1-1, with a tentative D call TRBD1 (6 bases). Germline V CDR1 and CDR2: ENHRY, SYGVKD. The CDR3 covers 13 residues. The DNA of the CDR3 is TGTGCCAGTAAGACAGGACCGAACGCTGAAGCTTTCTTT. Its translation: CASKTGPNAEAFF.

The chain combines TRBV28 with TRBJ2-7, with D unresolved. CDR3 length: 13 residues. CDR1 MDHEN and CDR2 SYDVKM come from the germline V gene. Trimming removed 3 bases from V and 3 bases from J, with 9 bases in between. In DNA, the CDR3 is TGTGCCAGCAGTTTCCCCCGCCGCTACGAGCAGTACTTC. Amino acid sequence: CASSFPRRYEQYF. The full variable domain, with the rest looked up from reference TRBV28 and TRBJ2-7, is DVKVTQSSRYLVKRTGEKVFLECVQDMDHENMFWYRQDPGLGLRLIYFSYDVKMKEKGDIPEGYSVSREKKERFSLILESASTNQTSMYLCASSFPRRYEQYFGPGTRLTVT.

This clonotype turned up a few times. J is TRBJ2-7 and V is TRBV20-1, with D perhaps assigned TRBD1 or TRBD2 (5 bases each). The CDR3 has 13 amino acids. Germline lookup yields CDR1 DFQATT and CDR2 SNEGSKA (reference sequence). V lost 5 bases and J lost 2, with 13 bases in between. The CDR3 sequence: CSAVTGPTYEQYF. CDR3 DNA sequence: TGCAGTGCTGTTACGGGACCAACCTACGAGCAGTACTTC.

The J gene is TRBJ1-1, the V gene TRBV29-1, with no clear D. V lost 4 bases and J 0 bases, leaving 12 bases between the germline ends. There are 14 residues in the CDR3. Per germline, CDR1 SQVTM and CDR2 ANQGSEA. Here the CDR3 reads CSVVLVSLNTEAFF. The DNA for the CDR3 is TGCAGCGTTGTGTTGGTATCCCTGAACACTGAAGCTTTCTTT.

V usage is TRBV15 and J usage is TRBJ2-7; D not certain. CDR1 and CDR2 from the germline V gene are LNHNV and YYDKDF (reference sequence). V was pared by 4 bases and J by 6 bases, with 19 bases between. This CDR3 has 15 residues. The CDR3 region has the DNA TGTGCCACCAGCAAGAGAGCCCCAAATCCGTTCGAGCAGTACTTC. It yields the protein CATSKRAPNPFEQYF.

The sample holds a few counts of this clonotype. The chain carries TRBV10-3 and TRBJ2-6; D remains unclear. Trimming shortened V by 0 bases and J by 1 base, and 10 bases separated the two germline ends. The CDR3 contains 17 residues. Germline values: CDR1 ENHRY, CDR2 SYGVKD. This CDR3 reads CAISESWIPSGANVLTF. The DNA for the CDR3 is TGTGCCATCAGTGAGTCGTGGATCCCATCTGGGGCCAACGTCCTGACTTTC.

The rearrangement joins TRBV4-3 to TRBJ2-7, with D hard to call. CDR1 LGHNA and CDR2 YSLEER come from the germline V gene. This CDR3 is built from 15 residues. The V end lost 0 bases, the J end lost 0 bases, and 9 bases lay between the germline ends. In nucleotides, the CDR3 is TGCGCCAGCAGCCAAGAATCTGGAGTCTCCTACGAGCAGTACTTC. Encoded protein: CASSQESGVSYEQYF.

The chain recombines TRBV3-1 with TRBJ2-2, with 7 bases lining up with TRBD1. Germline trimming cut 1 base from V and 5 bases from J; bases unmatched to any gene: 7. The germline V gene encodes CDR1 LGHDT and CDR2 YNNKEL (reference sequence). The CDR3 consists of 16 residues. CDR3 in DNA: TGTGCCAGCAGCCAAGGCTTTTCACAGGGGACCGGGGAGCTGTTTTTT. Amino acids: CASSQGFSQGTGELFF.

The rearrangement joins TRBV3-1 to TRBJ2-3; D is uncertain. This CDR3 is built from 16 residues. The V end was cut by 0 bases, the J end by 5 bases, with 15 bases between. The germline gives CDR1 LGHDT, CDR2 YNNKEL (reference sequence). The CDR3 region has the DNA TGTGCCAGCAGCCAAGAACCCCCGGGCTACAGAGATACGCAGTATTTT. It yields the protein CASSQEPPGYRDTQYF.

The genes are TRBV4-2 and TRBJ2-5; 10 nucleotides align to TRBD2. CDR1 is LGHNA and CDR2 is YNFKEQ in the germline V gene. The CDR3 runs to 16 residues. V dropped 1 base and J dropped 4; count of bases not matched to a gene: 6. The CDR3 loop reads CASSQVASGSGETQYF. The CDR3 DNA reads TGTGCCAGCAGCCAAGTAGCTAGCGGGAGTGGAGAGACCCAGTACTTC.

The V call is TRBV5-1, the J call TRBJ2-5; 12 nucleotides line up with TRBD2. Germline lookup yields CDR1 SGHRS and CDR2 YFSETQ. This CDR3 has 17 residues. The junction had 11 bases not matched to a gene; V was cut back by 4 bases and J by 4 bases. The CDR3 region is CASSPPSGGAFPETQYF. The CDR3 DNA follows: TGCGCCAGCAGCCCCCCTAGCGGGGGGGCCTTCCCAGAGACCCAGTACTTC.

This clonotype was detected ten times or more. The CDR3 is CASARAGSEQYF. As DNA, the CDR3 is TGTGCCAGCGCAAGAGCGGGATCTGAGCAGTACTTC. The chain joins TRBV25-1 to TRBJ2-7, with 7 bases matching TRBD2. The germline gives CDR1 MGHDK, CDR2 SYGVNS. Trimming at V came to 8 bases and at J to 7 bases, leaving 8 bases not matched to a gene. The length of the CDR3 is 12 residues.

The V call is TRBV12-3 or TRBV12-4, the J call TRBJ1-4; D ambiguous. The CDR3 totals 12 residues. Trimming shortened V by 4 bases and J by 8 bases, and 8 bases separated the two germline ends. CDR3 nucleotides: TGTGCCAGCAGTTCCCCGAAGGAAAAACTGTTTTTT. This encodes CASSSPKEKLFF.

This CDR3 is CASSRGLAPSNEQFF. For the CDR3, the DNA is TGTGCCAGCAGCAGAGGACTAGCCCCCTCCAATGAGCAGTTCTTC. This sequence joins TRBV5-6 and TRBJ2-1; the match to TRBD2 covers 8 bases. The CDR3 covers 15 residues. Per the germline V gene, CDR1 is SGHDT and CDR2 is YYEEEE. V dropped 4 bases and J dropped 6; count of bases not matched to a gene: 9.

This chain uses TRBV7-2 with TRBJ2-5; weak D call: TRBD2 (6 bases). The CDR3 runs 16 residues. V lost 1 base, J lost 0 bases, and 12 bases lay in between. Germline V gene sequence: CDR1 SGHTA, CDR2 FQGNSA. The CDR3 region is CASSLVSSVNQETQYF. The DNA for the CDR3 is TGTGCCAGCAGCTTAGTTTCTAGCGTGAACCAAGAGACCCAGTACTTC.

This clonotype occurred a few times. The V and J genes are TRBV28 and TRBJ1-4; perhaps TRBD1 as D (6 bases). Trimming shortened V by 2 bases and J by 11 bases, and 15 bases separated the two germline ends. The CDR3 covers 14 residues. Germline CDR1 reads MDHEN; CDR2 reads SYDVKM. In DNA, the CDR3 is TGTGCCAGCAGTTTAGGGCAGGGGCCTGGTAAACTGTTTTTT. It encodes CASSLGQGPGKLFF.